This record covers a single TCR beta chain. What it recognizes is unknown. Profiled with immunoSEQ multiplex PCR; TCRdb holds only in-frame clones, not every one. The sample consists of 95,000 to 150,000 clones, 93% of them appearing once. The CDR3 loop spans 15 amino acids. In germline, CDR1 is SEHNR, CDR2 FQNEAQ (reference sequence). V lost 5 bases, J lost 1 base, and 14 bases lay in between. The record originates from a study of OX40 agonist ivuxolimab in advanced cancers. Overall study findings and caveats: More expanded clones were seen, on average, in CD8+ T cells than in CD4+.

The sequence was collected from an adult with an advanced solid tumor such as melanoma, head and neck, liver or kidney cancer. The gene calls are TRBV7-9 and TRBJ1-2; a weak D match, TRBD1 (5 bases). Source: CD4+ or CD8+ T cells sorted from blood, taken in a trial of the OX40 agonist ivuxolimab. The CDR3 here is CASSPPGNYNYGYTF. The CDR3 nucleotides are TGTGCCAGCAGCCCGCCAGGGAATTATAACTATGGCTACACCTTC.